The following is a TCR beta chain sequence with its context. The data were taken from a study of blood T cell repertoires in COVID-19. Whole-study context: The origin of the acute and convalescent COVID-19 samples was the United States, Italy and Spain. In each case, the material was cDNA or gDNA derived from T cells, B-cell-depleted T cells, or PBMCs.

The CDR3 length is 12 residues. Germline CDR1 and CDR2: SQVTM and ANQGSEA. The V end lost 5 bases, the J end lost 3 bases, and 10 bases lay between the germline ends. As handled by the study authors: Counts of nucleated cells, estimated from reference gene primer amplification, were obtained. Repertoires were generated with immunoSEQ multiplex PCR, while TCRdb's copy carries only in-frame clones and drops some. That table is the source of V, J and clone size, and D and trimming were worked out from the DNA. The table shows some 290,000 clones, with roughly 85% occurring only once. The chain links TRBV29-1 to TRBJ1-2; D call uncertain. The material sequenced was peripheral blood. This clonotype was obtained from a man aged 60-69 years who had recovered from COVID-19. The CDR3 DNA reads TGCAGCGTTCGCGCCGGGGACTATGGCTACACCTTC. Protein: CSVRAGDYGYTF. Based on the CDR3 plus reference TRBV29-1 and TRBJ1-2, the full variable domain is SAVISQKPSRDICQRGTSLTIQCQVDSQVTMMFWYRQQPGQSLTLIATANQGSEATYESGFVIDKFPISRPNLTFSTLTVSNMSPEDSSIYLCSVRAGDYGYTFGSGTRLTVV.